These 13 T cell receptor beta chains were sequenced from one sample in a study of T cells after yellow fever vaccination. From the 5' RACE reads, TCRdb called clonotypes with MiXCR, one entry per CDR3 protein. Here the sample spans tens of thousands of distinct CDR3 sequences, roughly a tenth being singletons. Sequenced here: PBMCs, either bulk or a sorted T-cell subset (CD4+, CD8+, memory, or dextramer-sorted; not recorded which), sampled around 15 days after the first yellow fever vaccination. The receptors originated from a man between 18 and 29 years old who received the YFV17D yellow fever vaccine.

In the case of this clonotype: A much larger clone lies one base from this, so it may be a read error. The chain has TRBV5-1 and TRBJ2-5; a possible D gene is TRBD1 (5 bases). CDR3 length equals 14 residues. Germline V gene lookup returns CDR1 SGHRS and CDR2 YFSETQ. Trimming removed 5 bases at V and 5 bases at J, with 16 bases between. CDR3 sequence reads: CASSYDRSHETQYF. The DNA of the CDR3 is TGCGCCAGCAGTTACGACAGATCCCACGAGACCCAGTACTTC.

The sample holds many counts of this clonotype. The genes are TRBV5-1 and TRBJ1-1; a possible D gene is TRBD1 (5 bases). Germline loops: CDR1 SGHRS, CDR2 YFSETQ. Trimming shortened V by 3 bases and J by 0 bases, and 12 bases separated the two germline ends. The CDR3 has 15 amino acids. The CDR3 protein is CASSWGLSMNTEAFF. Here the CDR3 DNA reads TGCGCCAGCAGCTGGGGACTGTCAATGAACACTGAAGCTTTCTTT.

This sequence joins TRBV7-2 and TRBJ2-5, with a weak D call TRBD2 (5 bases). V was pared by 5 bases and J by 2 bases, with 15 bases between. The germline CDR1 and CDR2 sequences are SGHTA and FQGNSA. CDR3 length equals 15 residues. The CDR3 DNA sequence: TGTGCCAGCAGCCGCGGCGCTAGCCTTCAAGAGACCCAGTACTTC. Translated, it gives CASSRGASLQETQYF.

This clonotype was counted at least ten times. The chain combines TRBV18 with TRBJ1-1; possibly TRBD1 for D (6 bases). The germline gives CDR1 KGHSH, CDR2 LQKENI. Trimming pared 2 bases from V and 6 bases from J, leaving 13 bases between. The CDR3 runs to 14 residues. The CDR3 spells CASSPLGRGAEAFF. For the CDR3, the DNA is TGTGCCAGCTCACCATTGGGCAGGGGCGCTGAAGCTTTCTTT.

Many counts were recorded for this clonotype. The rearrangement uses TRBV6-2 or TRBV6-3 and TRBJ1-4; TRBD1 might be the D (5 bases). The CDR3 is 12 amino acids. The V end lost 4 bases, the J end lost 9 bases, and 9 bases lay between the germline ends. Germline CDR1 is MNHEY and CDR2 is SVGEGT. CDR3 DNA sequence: TGTGCCAGCAGTTCGCAGGGAAAAAAACTGTTTTTT. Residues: CASSSQGKKLFF.

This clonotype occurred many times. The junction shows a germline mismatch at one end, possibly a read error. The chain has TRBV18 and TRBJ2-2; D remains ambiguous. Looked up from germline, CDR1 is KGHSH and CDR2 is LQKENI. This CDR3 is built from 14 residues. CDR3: CASSPPRNTGELFF. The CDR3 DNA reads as TGTGCCAGCTCCCCACCCCGGAACACCGGGGAGCTGTTTTTT.

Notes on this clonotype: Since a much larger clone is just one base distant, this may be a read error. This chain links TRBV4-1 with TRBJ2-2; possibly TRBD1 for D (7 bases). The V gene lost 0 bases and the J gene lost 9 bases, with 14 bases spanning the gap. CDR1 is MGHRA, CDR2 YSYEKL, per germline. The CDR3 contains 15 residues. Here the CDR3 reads CASSQDPGGPWELFF. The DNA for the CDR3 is TGCGCCAGCAGCCAAGATCCAGGGGGGCCCTGGGAGCTGTTTTTT.

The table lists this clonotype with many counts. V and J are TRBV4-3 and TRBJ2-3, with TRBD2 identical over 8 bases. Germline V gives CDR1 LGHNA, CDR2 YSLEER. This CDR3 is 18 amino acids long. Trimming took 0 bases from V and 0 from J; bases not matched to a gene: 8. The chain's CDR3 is CASSQDGDTSGSTDTQYF. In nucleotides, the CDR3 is TGCGCCAGCAGCCAAGATGGGGATACTAGCGGTAGCACAGATACGCAGTATTTT.

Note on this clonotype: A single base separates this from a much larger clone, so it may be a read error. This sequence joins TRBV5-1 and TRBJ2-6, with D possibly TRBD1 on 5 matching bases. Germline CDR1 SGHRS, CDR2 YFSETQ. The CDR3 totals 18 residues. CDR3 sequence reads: CASSLARTMSSGANILTF. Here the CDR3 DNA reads TGCGCCAGCAGCTTGGCACGGACGATGAGCTCTGGGGCCAACATCCTGACTTTC. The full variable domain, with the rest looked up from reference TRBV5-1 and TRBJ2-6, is KAGVTQTPRYLIKTRGQQVTLSCSPISGHRSVSWYQQTPGQGLQFLFEYFSETQRNKGNFPGRFSGRQFSNSRSEMNVSTLELGDSALYLCASSLARTMSSGANILTFGAGSRLTVL.

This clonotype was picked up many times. The CDR3 region is CASSVSLSGNTIYF. The CDR3 coding sequence is TGTGCCAGCAGTGTAAGCTTATCTGGAAACACCATATATTTT. The chain recombines TRBV6-1 with TRBJ1-3; unclear D gene. The CDR3 has 14 residues. Trimming stripped 4 bases from V and 1 base from J, with 8 bases between. Germline CDR1 and CDR2: MNHNS and SASEGT.

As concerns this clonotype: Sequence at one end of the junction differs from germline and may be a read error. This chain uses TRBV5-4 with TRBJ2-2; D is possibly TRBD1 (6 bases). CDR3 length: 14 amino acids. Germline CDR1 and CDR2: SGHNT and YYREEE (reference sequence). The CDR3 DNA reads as TGTGCCATCGGCGCAGGGGTGGCCACCTGGGAGCTGTTTTTT. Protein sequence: CAIGAGVATWELFF.

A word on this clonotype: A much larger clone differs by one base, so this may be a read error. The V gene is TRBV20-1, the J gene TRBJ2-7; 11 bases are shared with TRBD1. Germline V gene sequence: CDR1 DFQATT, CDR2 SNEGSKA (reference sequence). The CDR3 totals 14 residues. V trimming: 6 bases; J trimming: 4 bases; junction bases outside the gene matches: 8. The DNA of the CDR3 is TGCAGTGCCCCCCTGGGACAGGGGGGTTACGAGCAGTACGTC. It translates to CSAPLGQGGYEQYV.

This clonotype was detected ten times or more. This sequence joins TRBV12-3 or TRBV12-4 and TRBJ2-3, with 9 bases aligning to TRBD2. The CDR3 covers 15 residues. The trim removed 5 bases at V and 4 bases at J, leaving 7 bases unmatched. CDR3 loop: CASSTGTSTADTQYF. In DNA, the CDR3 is TGTGCCAGCAGTACCGGGACTAGCACCGCAGATACGCAGTATTTT.